The source of this T cell receptor (beta chain) is a study of blood T cell repertoires in COVID-19. Study as a whole: COVID-19 samples, acute and convalescent, were from the United States, Italy and Spain. PBMCs, B-cell-depleted T cells, or T cells provided the cDNA or gDNA that made up the material.

Participants were aged roughly 18 to 90 years, lived in 20 to 25 US areas, and enrolled virtually. Assignments of participants to cohorts depended upon their own reported clinical history. Sequenced by immunoSEQ multiplex PCR; TCRdb stores in-frame clones only, minus some. Here the sample spans around 150,000 clones, roughly 86% being singletons. Germline V CDR1 and CDR2: SGHRS, YFSETQ. The CDR3 spans 18 residues. The V gene end was trimmed by 0 bases and the J gene end by 4 bases; junction bases not matched to a gene: 7. Material for sequencing was PBMCs or T cells enriched from blood (not recorded which). The V gene is TRBV5-1, the J gene TRBJ2-3; 14 bases line up with TRBD2. The receptor comes from a woman in her 50s with acute COVID-19. The CDR3, as DNA: TGCGCCAGCAGCTTGGCCAAGACTAGCGGGGGGGAAGCAGATACGCAGTATTTT. Translated: CASSLAKTSGGEADTQYF.